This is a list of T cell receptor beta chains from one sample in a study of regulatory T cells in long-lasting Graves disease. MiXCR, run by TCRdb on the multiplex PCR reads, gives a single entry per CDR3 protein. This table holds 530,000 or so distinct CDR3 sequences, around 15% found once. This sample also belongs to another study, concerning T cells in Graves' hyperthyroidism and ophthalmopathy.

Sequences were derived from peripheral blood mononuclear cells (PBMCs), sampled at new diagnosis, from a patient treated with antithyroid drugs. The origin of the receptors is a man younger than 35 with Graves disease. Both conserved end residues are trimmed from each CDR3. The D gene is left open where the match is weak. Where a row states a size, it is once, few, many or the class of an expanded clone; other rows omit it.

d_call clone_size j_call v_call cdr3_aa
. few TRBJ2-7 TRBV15 ATSKPREQY
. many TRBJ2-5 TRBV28 ASSLFAEETQY
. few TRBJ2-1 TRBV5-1 ASSLASGGWGVDEQF
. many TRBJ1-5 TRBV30 AWSVQRNQPQH
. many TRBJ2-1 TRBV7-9 ASSLLGLANGNEQF
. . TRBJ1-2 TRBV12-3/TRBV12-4 ASSLGTRYGYT
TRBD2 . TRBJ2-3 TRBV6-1 ASSGTSGGGSDTQY
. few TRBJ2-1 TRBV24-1 ATSDPDSGSYNEQF
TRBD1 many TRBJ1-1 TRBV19 ASGPGTGDARNTEAF
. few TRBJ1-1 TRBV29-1 SVRGESGNTEAF
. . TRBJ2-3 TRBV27 ASSLSAATDTQY
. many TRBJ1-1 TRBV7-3 ASSPSVGVTEAF
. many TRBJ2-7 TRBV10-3 AIGRGYEQY
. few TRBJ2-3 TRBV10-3 AISESGEDTDTQY
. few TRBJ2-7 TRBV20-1 SASPGTQVYEQY
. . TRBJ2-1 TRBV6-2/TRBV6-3 ASSYRERPLGYSEQF
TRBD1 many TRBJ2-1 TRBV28 ASSRDRFYNEQF
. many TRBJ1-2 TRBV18 ASSPGLGNYGYT
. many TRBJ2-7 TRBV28 ASSFRADPGPEQY
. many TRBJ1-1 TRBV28 ASMGTMNTEAF
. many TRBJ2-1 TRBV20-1 SAREARAINNEQF
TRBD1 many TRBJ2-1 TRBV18 ASSSGTGHYEQF
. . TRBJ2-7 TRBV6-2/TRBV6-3 ASSEIGEIDEQY
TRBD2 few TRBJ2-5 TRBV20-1 SARGLAEIQETQY
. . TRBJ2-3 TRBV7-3 ASSLGRAGTDTQY
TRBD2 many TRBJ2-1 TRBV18 ASSPSPGSGINEQF
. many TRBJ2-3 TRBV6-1 ASSEAVGDSADTQY
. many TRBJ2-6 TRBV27 ASRSDMTGANVLT
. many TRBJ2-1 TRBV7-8 ASSALAARQPHNEQF
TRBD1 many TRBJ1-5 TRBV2 ASSRDRASNQPQH
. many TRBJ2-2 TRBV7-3 ASSSLGTGELF
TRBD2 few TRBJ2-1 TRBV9 ASSVGGGGGNEQF
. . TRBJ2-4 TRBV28 ASSGGGRREKNIQY
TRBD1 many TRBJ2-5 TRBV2 ASNDRQGNGETQY
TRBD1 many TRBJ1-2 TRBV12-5 ASGQTGGTAYGYT
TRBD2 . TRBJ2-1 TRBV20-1 SARTGLAGYNEQF
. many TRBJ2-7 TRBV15 ATSRDTGLYYEQY
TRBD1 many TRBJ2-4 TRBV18 ASSPRQGSTKNIQY
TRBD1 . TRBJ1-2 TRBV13 ASSLGGGPDYGYT
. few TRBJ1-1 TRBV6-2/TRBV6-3 ASSLTGTAEAF
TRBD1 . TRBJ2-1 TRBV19 ASSMDRGRDEQF
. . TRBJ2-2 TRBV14 ASSQDRDTNTGELF
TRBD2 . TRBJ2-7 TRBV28 ASSETSGYEQY
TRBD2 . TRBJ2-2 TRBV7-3 ASSLLRRGTSGRAGELF
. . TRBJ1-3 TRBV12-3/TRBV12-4 ASSLNGNTIY
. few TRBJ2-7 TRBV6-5 ASSYVGVAYEQY